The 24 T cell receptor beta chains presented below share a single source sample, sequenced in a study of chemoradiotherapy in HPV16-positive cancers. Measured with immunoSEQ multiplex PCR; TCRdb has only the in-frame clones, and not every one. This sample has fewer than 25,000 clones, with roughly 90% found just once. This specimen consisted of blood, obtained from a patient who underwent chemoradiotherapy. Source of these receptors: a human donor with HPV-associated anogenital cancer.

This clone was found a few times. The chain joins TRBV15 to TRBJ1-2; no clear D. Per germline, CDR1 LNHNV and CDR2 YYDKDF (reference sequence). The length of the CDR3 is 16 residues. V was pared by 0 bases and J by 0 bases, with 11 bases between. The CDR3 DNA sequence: TGTGCCACCAGCAGAGATAGGCCGACAACTAACTATGGCTACACCTTC. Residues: CATSRDRPTTNYGYTF.

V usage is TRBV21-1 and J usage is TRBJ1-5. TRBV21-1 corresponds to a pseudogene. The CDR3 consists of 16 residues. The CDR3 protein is CASSKVAGGGNQPQHF. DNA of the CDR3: TGTGCCAGCAGCAAAGTGGCTGGGGGAGGCAATCAGCCCCAGCATTTT.

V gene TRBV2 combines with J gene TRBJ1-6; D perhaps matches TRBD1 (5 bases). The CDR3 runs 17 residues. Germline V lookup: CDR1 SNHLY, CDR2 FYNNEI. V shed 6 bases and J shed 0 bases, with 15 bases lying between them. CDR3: CASRTGTASSYNSPLHF. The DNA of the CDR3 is TGTGCCAGCAGAACCGGGACCGCAAGCTCCTATAATTCACCCCTCCACTTT.

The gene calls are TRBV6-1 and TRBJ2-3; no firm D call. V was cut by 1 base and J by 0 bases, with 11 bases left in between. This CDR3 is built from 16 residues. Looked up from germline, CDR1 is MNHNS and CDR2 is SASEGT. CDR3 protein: CASSEGFTPSTDTQYF. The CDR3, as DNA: TGTGCCAGCAGTGAAGGATTTACCCCTAGCACAGATACGCAGTATTTT.

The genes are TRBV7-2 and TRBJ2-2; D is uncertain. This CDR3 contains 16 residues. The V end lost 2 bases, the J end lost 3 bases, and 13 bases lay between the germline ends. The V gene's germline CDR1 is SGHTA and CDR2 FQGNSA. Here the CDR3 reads CASSLMSPRHTGELFF. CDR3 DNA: TGTGCCAGCAGCTTAATGAGCCCTCGACACACCGGGGAGCTGTTTTTT. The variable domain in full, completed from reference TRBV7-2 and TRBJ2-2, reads GAGVSQSPSNKVTEKGKDVELRCDPISGHTALYWYRQSLGQGLEFLIYFQGNSAPDKSGLPSDRFSAERTGGSVSTLTIQRTQQEDSAVYLCASSLMSPRHTGELFFGEGSRLTVL.

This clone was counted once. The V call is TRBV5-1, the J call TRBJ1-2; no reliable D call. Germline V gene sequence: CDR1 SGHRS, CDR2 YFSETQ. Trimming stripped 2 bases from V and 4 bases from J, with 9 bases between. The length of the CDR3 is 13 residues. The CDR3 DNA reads TGCGCCAGCAGCTTCGAACCCACCTATGGCTACACCTTC. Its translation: CASSFEPTYGYTF. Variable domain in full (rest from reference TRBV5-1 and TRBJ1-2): KAGVTQTPRYLIKTRGQQVTLSCSPISGHRSVSWYQQTPGQGLQFLFEYFSETQRNKGNFPGRFSGRQFSNSRSEMNVSTLELGDSALYLCASSFEPTYGYTFGSGTRLTVV.

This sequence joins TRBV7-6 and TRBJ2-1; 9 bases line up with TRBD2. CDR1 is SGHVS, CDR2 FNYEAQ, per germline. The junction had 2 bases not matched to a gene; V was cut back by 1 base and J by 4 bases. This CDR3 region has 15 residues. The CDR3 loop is CASSLGGRAYNEQFF. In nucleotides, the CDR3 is TGTGCCAGCAGCTTAGGCGGGAGGGCGTACAATGAGCAGTTCTTC.

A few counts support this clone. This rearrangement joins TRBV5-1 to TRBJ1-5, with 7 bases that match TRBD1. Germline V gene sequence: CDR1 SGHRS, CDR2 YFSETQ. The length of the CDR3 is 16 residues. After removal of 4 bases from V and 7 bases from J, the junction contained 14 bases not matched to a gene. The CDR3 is CASSLGPGGGGQPQHF. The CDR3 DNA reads TGCGCCAGCAGCCTCGGGCCAGGGGGGGGCGGACAGCCCCAGCATTTT.

The CDR3 sequence: CASSQVLAGPTYEQYF. CDR3 DNA: TGCGCCAGCAGCCAAGTACTAGCGGGACCCACCTACGAGCAGTACTTC. The chain is built from TRBV4-3 and TRBJ2-7; TRBD2 matches 10 bases. Per the germline V gene, CDR1 is LGHNA and CDR2 is YSLEER. The CDR3 totals 16 residues. With V trimmed by 1 base and J by 2 bases, 5 bases remained unmatched.

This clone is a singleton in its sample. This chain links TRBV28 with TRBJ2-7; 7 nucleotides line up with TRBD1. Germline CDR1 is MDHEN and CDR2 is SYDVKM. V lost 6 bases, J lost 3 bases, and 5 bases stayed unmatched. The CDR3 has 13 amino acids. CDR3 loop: CASSHQGVYEQYF. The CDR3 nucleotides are TGTGCCAGCAGCCACCAGGGGGTCTACGAGCAGTACTTC.

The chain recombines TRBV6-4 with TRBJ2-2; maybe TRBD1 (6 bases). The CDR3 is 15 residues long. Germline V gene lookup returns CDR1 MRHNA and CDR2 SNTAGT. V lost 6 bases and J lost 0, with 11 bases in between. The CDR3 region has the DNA TGTGCCAGCAGACCCGGGACAACGAACACCGGGGAGCTGTTTTTT. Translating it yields CASRPGTTNTGELFF.

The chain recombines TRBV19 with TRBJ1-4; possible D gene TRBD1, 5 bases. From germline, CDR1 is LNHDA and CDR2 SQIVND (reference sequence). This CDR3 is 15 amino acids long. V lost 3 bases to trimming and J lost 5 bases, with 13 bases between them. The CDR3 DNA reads TGTGCCAGTAGTATGAAGGGGCTACAAAATGAAAAACTGTTTTTT. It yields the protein CASSMKGLQNEKLFF.

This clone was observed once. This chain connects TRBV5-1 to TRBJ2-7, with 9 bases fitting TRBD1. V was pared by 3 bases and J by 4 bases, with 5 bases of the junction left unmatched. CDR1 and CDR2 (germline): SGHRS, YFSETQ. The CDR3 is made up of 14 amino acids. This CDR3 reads CASSWNRGRYEQYF. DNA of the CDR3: TGCGCCAGCAGCTGGAACAGGGGGCGGTACGAGCAGTACTTC.

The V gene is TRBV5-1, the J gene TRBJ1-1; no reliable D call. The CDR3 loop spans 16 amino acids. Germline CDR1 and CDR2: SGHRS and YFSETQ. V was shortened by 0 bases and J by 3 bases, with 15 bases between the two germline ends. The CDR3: CASSLASHLVHTEAFF. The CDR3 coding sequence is TGCGCCAGCAGCTTGGCCTCACACCTGGTGCACACTGAAGCTTTCTTT. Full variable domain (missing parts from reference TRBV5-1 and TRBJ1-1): KAGVTQTPRYLIKTRGQQVTLSCSPISGHRSVSWYQQTPGQGLQFLFEYFSETQRNKGNFPGRFSGRQFSNSRSEMNVSTLELGDSALYLCASSLASHLVHTEAFFGQGTRLTVV.

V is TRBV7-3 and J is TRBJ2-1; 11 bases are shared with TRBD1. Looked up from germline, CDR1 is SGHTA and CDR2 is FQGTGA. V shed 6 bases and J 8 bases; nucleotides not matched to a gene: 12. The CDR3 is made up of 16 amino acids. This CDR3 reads CASSTEPGTGGYEQFF. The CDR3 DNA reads TGTGCCAGCAGTACCGAGCCCGGGACAGGGGGGTATGAGCAGTTCTTC.

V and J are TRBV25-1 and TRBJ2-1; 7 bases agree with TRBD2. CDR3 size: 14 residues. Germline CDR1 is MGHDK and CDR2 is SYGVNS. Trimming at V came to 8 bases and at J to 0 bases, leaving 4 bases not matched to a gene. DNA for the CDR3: TGTGCCAGCCGTGCTAGCGGCTCCTACAATGAGCAGTTCTTC. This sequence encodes CASRASGSYNEQFF.

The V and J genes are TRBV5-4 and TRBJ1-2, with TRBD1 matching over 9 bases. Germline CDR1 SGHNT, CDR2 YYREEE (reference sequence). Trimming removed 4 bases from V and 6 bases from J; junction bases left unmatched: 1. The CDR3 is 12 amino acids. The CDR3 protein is CASSRDRDGYTF. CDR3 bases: TGTGCCAGCAGCCGGGACAGGGATGGCTACACCTTC.

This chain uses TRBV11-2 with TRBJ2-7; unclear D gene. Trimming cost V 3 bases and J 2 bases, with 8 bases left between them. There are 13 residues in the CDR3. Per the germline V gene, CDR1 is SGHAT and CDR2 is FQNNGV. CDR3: CASSFTPAYEQYF. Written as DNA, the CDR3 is TGTGCCAGCAGCTTTACTCCTGCCTACGAGCAGTACTTC.

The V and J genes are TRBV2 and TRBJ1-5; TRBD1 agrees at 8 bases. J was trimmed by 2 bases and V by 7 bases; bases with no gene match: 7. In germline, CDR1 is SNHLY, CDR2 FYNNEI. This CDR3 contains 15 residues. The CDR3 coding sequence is TGTGCCAGCACCTTGGGACAGGTGGGCAATCAGCCCCAGCATTTT. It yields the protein CASTLGQVGNQPQHF. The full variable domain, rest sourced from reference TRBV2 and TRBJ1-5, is EPEVTQTPSHQVTQMGQEVILRCVPISNHLYFYWYRQILGQKVEFLVSFYNNEISEKSEIFDDQFSVERPDGSNFTLKIRSTKLEDSAMYFCASTLGQVGNQPQHFGDGTRLSIL.

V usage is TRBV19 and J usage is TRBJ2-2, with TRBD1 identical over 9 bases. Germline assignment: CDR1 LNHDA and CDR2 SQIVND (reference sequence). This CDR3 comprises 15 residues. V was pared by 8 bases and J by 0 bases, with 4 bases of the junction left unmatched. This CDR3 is CASRGTGTNTGELFF. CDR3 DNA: TGTGCCAGTCGGGGGACAGGGACGAACACCGGGGAGCTGTTTTTT. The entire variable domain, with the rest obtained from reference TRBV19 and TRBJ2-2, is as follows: DGGITQSPKYLFRKEGQNVTLSCEQNLNHDAMYWYRQDPGQGLRLIYYSQIVNDFQKGDIAEGYSVSREKKESFPLTVTSAQKNPTAFYLCASRGTGTNTGELFFGEGSRLTVL.

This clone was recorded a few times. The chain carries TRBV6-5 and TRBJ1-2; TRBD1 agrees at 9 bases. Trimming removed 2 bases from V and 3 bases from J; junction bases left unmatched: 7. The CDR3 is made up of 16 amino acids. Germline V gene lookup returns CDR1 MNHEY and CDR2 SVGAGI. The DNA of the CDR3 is TGTGCCAGCAGTTACAGGGACAGGGCTTCTTACTATGGCTACACCTTC. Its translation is CASSYRDRASYYGYTF.

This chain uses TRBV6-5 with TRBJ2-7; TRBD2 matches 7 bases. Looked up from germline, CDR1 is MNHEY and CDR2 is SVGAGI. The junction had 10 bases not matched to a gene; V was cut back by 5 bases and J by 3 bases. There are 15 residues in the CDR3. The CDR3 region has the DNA TGTGCCAGCAGTCTCAGGGCTAGCGGATTCTACGAGCAGTACTTC. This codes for CASSLRASGFYEQYF.

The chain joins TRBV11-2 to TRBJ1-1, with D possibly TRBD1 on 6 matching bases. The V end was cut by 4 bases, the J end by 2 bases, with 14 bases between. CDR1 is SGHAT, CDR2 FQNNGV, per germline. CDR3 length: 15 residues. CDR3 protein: CASSSARGPNTEAFF. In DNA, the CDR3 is TGTGCCAGCAGCTCAGCACGGGGGCCAAACACTGAAGCTTTCTTT. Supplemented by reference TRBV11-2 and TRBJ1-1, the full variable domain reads EAGVAQSPRYKIIEKRQSVAFWCNPISGHATLYWYQQILGQGPKLLIQFQNNGVVDDSQLPKDRFSAERLKGVDSTLKIQPAKLEDSAVYLCASSSARGPNTEAFFGQGTRLTVV.

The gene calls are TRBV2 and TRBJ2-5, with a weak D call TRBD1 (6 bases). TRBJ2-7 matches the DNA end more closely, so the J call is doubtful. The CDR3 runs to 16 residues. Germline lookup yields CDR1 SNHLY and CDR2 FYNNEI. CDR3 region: CASIPRKWGRGYEQYF. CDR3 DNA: TGTGCCAGCATTCCACGAAAGTGGGGCAGGGGCTACGAGCAGTACTTC.